This T cell receptor (beta chain) was recorded in a study of blood T cell repertoires in COVID-19. Germline V gene lookup returns CDR1 SGHDN and CDR2 FVKESK. The V end was cut by 4 bases, the J end by 9 bases, with 10 bases between. This CDR3 spans 12 amino acids. Exposed volunteers were people who met a COVID-19 case within 2 weeks before study entry. Method: immunoSEQ multiplex PCR; TCRdb's copy keeps in-frame clones and lacks some. The data hold roughly 380,000 clones, with almost 90% observed a single time. This TCR was recovered from a woman younger than 45 who had been exposed to COVID-19. Sequencing was performed on PBMCs or T cells enriched from blood (not recorded which). The chain uses TRBV14 and TRBJ2-1, with D hard to call. This chain's CDR3 is CASSPFTIEQFF. CDR3 bases: TGTGCCAGCAGCCCTTTTACAATTGAGCAGTTCTTC. Complete variable domain (other parts from reference TRBV14 and TRBJ2-1): EAGVTQFPSHSVIEKGQTVTLRCDPISGHDNLYWYRRVMGKEIKFLLHFVKESKQDESGMPNNRFLAERTGGTYSTLKVQPAELEDSGVYFCASSPFTIEQFFGPGTRLTVL.